A selection of T cell receptor beta chains follows, all from one sample in a study of blood T cell repertoires in COVID-19. Here immunoSEQ multiplex PCR was the method, and the copy in TCRdb shows in-frame clones only, minus some. Seen here are 100,000 or so clones, 85% observed once, and the top ten hold about 1.7%. Sequencing was carried out using peripheral blood. The receptors here all came from a woman aged 65 to 85 with active or convalescent COVID-19. The CDR3 runs from the conserved cysteine through the conserved F or W. Each record gives: CDR3 length, clone size, J gene, D gene, V gene, CDR3 protein, CDR3 DNA. The D gene is left open where the match is weak. Clone size is given for some rows only: seen once, a few or many times, or a class if the clone is expanded.

11 | NA | TRBJ1-4 | NA | TRBV2 | CASCREEKLFF | TGTGCCAGCTGCCGGGAGGAAAAACTGTTTTTT
13 | NA | TRBJ2-3 | TRBD2 | TRBV29-1 | CSVRAGGPDTQYF | TGCAGCGTGAGAGCGGGAGGGCCCGATACGCAGTATTTT
15 | NA | TRBJ2-7 | TRBD2 | TRBV7-2 | CASSLGGKRDYEQYF | TGTGCCAGCAGCTTAGGGGGCAAGCGGGATTACGAGCAGTACTTC
13 | NA | TRBJ1-4 | NA | TRBV6-1 | CASSEISGTKLFF | TGTGCCAGCAGTGAAATATCCGGGACAAAGCTGTTTTTT
14 | few | TRBJ1-6 | NA | TRBV7-9 | CASSLDRYNSPLHF | TGTGCCAGCAGCTTAGACAGGTACAATTCACCCCTCCACTTT
13 | once | TRBJ1-2 | NA | TRBV6-5 | CASRSTTGSGYTF | TGTGCCAGCAGGTCCACCACAGGCAGTGGCTACACCTTC
14 | NA | TRBJ1-6 | NA | TRBV4-3 | CASSPRPTNSPLHF | TGCGCCAGCAGCCCGCGACCGACAAATTCACCCCTCCACTTT
11 | NA | TRBJ1-5 | NA | TRBV28 | CASSLPGRQHF | TGTGCCAGCAGTTTACCAGGGCGCCAGCATTTT
13 | NA | TRBJ2-7 | NA | TRBV12-3/TRBV12-4 | CASSLQGGGEQYF | TGTGCCAGCAGTTTACAGGGGGGTGGCGAGCAGTACTTC
17 | once | TRBJ2-6 | NA | TRBV5-4 | CASSRDQGSSGANVLTF | TGTGCCAGCAGCCGAGACCAGGGAAGCTCTGGGGCCAACGTCCTGACTTTC
14 | NA | TRBJ1-5 | TRBD1 | TRBV7-9 | CASSPGPGGQPQHF | TGTGCCAGCAGCCCGGGCCCAGGGGGTCAGCCCCAGCATTTT
14 | NA | TRBJ1-1 | NA | TRBV19 | CASNSGRSVAEAFF | TGTGCCAGTAATTCAGGCAGGTCGGTGGCTGAAGCTTTCTTT
15 | NA | TRBJ2-5 | NA | TRBV5-1 | CASSLSQGGQETQYF | TGCGCCAGCAGCTTGTCGCAGGGAGGTCAAGAGACCCAGTACTTC
16 | NA | TRBJ1-5 | NA | TRBV5-6 | CASSLGSVSSNQPQHF | TGTGCCAGCAGCTTGGGGTCGGTCTCTAGCAATCAGCCCCAGCATTTT
14 | NA | TRBJ2-1 | TRBD2 | TRBV30 | CACPGTSGGNEQFF | TGTGCCTGTCCCGGGACTAGCGGGGGCAATGAGCAGTTCTTC
14 | NA | TRBJ1-3 | TRBD1 | TRBV28 | CASSPRQGAGTIYF | TGTGCCAGCAGTCCCCGACAGGGCGCGGGCACCATATATTTT
14 | NA | TRBJ1-1 | NA | TRBV19 | CASSIGPGNTEAFF | TGTGCCAGTAGTATAGGACCGGGGAACACTGAAGCTTTCTTT
14 | few | TRBJ2-1 | TRBD2 | TRBV19 | CASSILSAGGPPFF | TGTGCCAGTAGTATACTCTCAGCGGGAGGCCCCCCGTTCTTC
13 | NA | TRBJ2-7 | TRBD2 | TRBV29-1 | CSVRRSGGNEQYF | TGCAGCGTCCGCCGGAGCGGGGGGAATGAGCAGTACTTC
15 | NA | TRBJ2-5 | TRBD1 | TRBV11-3 | CASSWTGTGKETQYF | TGTGCCAGCAGTTGGACCGGGACAGGGAAAGAGACCCAGTACTTC
16 | NA | TRBJ2-7 | NA | TRBV7-2 | CASSSMPDPGSYEQYF | TGTGCCAGCAGCTCGATGCCGGATCCGGGGAGCTACGAGCAGTACTTC
17 | NA | TRBJ1-6 | NA | TRBV28 | CASSSGRGGTSPSPLHF | TGTGCCAGCAGTAGCGGGAGGGGCGGGACAAGCCCTTCACCCCTCCACTTT
13 | few | TRBJ1-2 | NA | TRBV11-2 | CASSLGGSYGYTF | TGTGCCAGCAGCTTAGGTGGGAGCTATGGCTACACCTTC
16 | NA | TRBJ2-3 | TRBD2 | TRBV24-1 | CATTITAGSSTDTQYF | TGTGCCACCACCATAACAGCGGGGTCTAGCACAGATACGCAGTATTTT
14 | few | TRBJ2-3 | NA | TRBV27 | CASSKRRGGDTQYF | TGTGCCAGCAGTAAACGGCGGGGTGGAGATACGCAGTATTTT
16 | NA | TRBJ2-3 | TRBD1 | TRBV9 | CASSNTRDRGRDTQYF | TGTGCCAGCAGCAATACCCGGGACAGGGGGCGGGATACGCAGTATTTT
16 | NA | TRBJ1-1 | TRBD1 | TRBV28 | CASSLEAGQGENEAFF | TGTGCCAGCAGTTTAGAGGCGGGACAGGGGGAAAATGAAGCTTTCTTT
14 | NA | TRBJ1-1 | TRBD1 | TRBV7-2 | CASSFFTGEYEAFF | TGTGCCAGCAGCTTTTTTACAGGGGAATATGAAGCTTTCTTT
21 | NA | TRBJ2-3 | NA | TRBV14 | CASSQDLRSSAQGYGTDTQYF | TGTGCCAGCAGCCAAGATTTAAGGTCTTCGGCCCAGGGTTATGGGACAGATACGCAGTATTTT
15 | NA | TRBJ2-5 | NA | TRBV10-1 | CASSESRGGIETQYF | TGCGCCAGCAGTGAGTCGAGGGGGGGAATAGAGACCCAGTACTTC
13 | once | TRBJ1-1 | TRBD1 | TRBV5-1 | CASSMTGDTEAFF | TGCGCCAGCAGCATGACAGGGGACACTGAAGCTTTCTTT
15 | NA | TRBJ1-1 | NA | TRBV2 | CASSEALPVNTEAFF | TGTGCCAGCAGTGAAGCGCTTCCGGTGAACACTGAAGCTTTCTTT
13 | NA | TRBJ1-1 | NA | TRBV6-5 | CASSYRQGTEAFF | TGTGCCAGCAGTTACCGCCAGGGCACTGAAGCTTTCTTT
13 | NA | TRBJ1-4 | NA | TRBV6-1 | CASLGLGGEKLFF | TGTGCCAGTCTTGGCTTGGGGGGTGAAAAACTGTTTTTT
16 | NA | TRBJ2-3 | TRBD2 | TRBV5-6 | CASSPGLAGGTDTQYF | TGTGCCAGCAGCCCTGGACTAGCGGGGGGCACAGATACGCAGTATTTT
12 | NA | TRBJ2-7 | NA | TRBV30 | CAWSHRGGEQYF | TGTGCCTGGAGTCACAGGGGAGGCGAGCAGTACTTC
14 | NA | TRBJ2-5 | NA | TRBV19 | CASSTTTTQETQYF | TGTGCCAGTAGCACGACTACCACCCAAGAGACCCAGTACTTC
20 | NA | TRBJ2-6 | TRBD2 | TRBV2 | CASSQTRLTSGGSGANVLTF | TGTGCCAGCAGTCAGACCCGCCTAACTAGCGGGGGGTCTGGGGCCAACGTCCTGACTTTC
16 | NA | TRBJ2-3 | TRBD1 | TRBV5-1 | CASSLEGQGSADTQYF | TGCGCCAGCAGCTTGGAGGGACAGGGTAGTGCAGATACGCAGTATTTT
12 | NA | TRBJ1-2 | NA | TRBV28 | CASSQRRVGYTF | TGTGCCAGCTCCCAAAGGCGGGTTGGCTACACCTTC
16 | NA | TRBJ2-4 | NA | TRBV6-5 | CASSYGREGTKNIQYF | TGTGCCAGCAGTTACGGCAGGGAAGGGACCAAAAACATTCAGTACTTC
17 | NA | TRBJ1-5 | NA | TRBV27 | CASSSVGRGVGNQPQHF | TGTGCCAGCAGTTCGGTAGGGAGAGGAGTCGGCAATCAGCCCCAGCATTTT
13 | few | TRBJ1-6 | NA | TRBV7-2 | CASSLMGGSPLHF | TGTGCCAGCAGCTTAATGGGGGGTTCACCCCTCCACTTT
14 | few | TRBJ2-5 | NA | TRBV3-1/TRBV3-2 | CASSQGATEETQYF | TGTGCCAGCAGCCAAGGGGCGACGGAAGAGACCCAGTACTTC
13 | NA | TRBJ1-3 | NA | TRBV6-5 | CASIRSSGNTIYF | TGTGCCAGCATACGGAGCTCTGGAAACACCATATATTTT
18 | NA | TRBJ2-3 | TRBD1 | TRBV4-2 | CASSQDRGLRTNTDTQYF | TGTGCCAGCAGCCAGGACAGGGGGCTGAGGACAAACACAGATACGCAGTATTTT
15 | NA | TRBJ2-3 | NA | TRBV24-1 | CATSDSGVGADTQYF | TGTGCCACCAGTGACTCAGGGGTTGGGGCAGATACGCAGTATTTT
13 | once | TRBJ1-5 | TRBD1 | TRBV2 | CASRQGGNQPQHF | TGTGCCAGCAGACAGGGGGGCAATCAGCCCCAGCATTTT
14 | NA | TRBJ2-3 | TRBD1 | TRBV7-3 | CASSPNRGTDTQYF | TGTGCCAGCAGTCCCAACAGGGGTACAGATACGCAGTATTTT
16 | NA | TRBJ2-3 | NA | TRBV7-2 | CASSHPQGTSTDTQYF | TGTGCCAGCAGCCACCCCCAGGGAACAAGCACAGATACGCAGTATTTT
17 | NA | TRBJ2-3 | TRBD2 | TRBV7-9 | CASSLSGLAGGLDTQYF | TGTGCCAGCAGCTTATCCGGACTAGCGGGAGGTCTCGATACGCAGTATTTT
16 | few | TRBJ1-3 | TRBD1 | TRBV28 | CASSFAGTGGRNTIYF | TGTGCCAGCAGTTTTGCCGGGACAGGGGGGCGAAACACCATATATTTT
17 | NA | TRBJ1-5 | TRBD1 | TRBV27 | CASSLSSGQGSNQPQHF | TGTGCCAGCAGTTTGAGTTCGGGACAGGGGAGCAATCAGCCCCAGCATTTT
15 | NA | TRBJ2-3 | TRBD2 | TRBV28 | CASSELAGGTDTQYF | TGTGCCAGCAGTGAACTAGCGGGGGGGACAGATACGCAGTATTTT
16 | NA | TRBJ2-2 | NA | TRBV5-1 | CASSFPAATNTGELFF | TGCGCCAGCAGCTTTCCAGCGGCTACGAACACCGGGGAGCTGTTTTTT